This passage covers 15 T cell receptor beta chains from one sample sequenced in a study of technical replicates of blood from several donors. Libraries were prepared by immunoSEQ multiplex PCR; TCRdb keeps only in-frame clonotypes and omits some of them. The table shows 79,000 or so clones, with more than 85% occurring only once. The sequencing input was T cells isolated from PBMCs. The receptors here all came from a human donor in good health.

This clone has a single count. The V gene is TRBV21-1, the J gene TRBJ1-3; no DNA check was done on the table's D call, TRBD1. TRBV21-1 is a listed pseudogene. The CDR3 totals 16 residues. Written as DNA, the CDR3 is TGTGCCAGCAGCAAAATTAGAACAGGGGGTACAAACACCATATATTTT. Protein sequence: CASSKIRTGGTNTIYF.

This clone was observed a few times. The rearrangement uses TRBV19 and TRBJ1-2, with D unclear. CDR1 LNHDA and CDR2 SQIVND come from the germline V gene (reference sequence). The V end lost 2 bases, the J end lost 0 bases, and 7 bases lay between the germline ends. The CDR3 runs 14 residues. CDR3 loop: CASSIRQANYGYTF. CDR3 nucleotide sequence: TGTGCCAGTAGTATAAGACAAGCTAACTATGGCTACACCTTC.

This rearrangement joins TRBV5-1 to TRBJ1-2, with D possibly TRBD1 on 5 matching bases. Germline V gene sequence: CDR1 SGHRS, CDR2 YFSETQ. V shed 4 bases and J shed 3 bases, with 13 bases lying between them. The CDR3 loop spans 14 amino acids. CDR3 DNA sequence: TGCGCCAGCAGCCCTGACGGGGGTCACTATGGCTACACCTTC. Translated: CASSPDGGHYGYTF.

The rearrangement joins TRBV2 to TRBJ1-4; TRBD1 is a possible D gene (5 bases). The CDR3 extends over 13 amino acids. V was pared by 2 bases and J by 14 bases, with 15 bases between. Germline-derived CDR1 and CDR2 are SNHLY and FYNNEI. This CDR3 reads CASSEKGAGRLFF. The CDR3 DNA is TGTGCCAGCAGTGAAAAAGGGGCAGGGAGGCTGTTTTTT.

The genes are TRBV25-1 and TRBJ2-7; D is possibly TRBD2 (6 bases). The CDR3 has 12 amino acids. Between the trimmed V and J ends, which lost 4 bases and 3 bases, there was a span of 7 bases. Germline CDR1 reads MGHDK; CDR2 reads SYGVNS. This CDR3 reads CASSGGVYEQYF. The CDR3 region has the DNA TGTGCCAGCAGTGGGGGGGTCTACGAGCAGTACTTC.

The V gene is TRBV6-1, the J gene TRBJ1-1; possibly TRBD1 for D (6 bases). Trimming removed 1 base from V and 3 bases from J, with 6 bases in between. The CDR3 consists of 13 residues. Per germline, CDR1 MNHNS and CDR2 SASEGT. In DNA, the CDR3 is TGTGCCAGCAGTGAAGACAGGGACACTGAAGCTTTCTTT. Amino acid sequence: CASSEDRDTEAFF.

The chain joins TRBV5-1 to TRBJ2-7; 8 nucleotides agree with TRBD1. J lost 0 bases, V lost 2 bases, and 7 bases had no gene match. The CDR3 runs to 16 residues. Germline-derived CDR1 and CDR2 are SGHRS and YFSETQ. DNA of the CDR3: TGCGCCAGCAGCTTAGACAGGGGCCCAAGCTCCTACGAGCAGTACTTC. Translation: CASSLDRGPSSYEQYF.

The chain couples TRBV2 to TRBJ2-7, with 7 bases aligning to TRBD1. The length of the CDR3 is 13 residues. Germline V gene sequence: CDR1 SNHLY, CDR2 FYNNEI. Germline trimming cut 6 bases from V and 6 bases from J; bases unmatched to any gene: 8. DNA of the CDR3: TGTGCCAGCAGGGGACAGCTTGAGGGCGAGCAGTACTTC. Protein sequence: CASRGQLEGEQYF.

The gene calls are TRBV9 and TRBJ1-2, with 9 bases aligning to TRBD1. Germline lookup yields CDR1 SGDLS and CDR2 YYNGEE. This CDR3 is 14 amino acids long. J gave up 8 bases and V 0 bases, and 5 bases lay outside the gene matches. CDR3 coding DNA: TGTGCCAGCAGCGTAGATTTAACAGGGGGCGGCTACACCTTC. This encodes CASSVDLTGGGYTF.

The sample holds a few counts of this clone. J is TRBJ1-1 and V is TRBV30, with a weak D call TRBD1 (6 bases). The CDR3 loop spans 12 amino acids. Germline V gene sequence: CDR1 GTSNPN, CDR2 SVGIG (reference sequence). Trimming removed 7 bases from V and 4 bases from J, with 13 bases in between. The CDR3 sequence: CASQTDSTEAFF. Here the CDR3 DNA reads TGTGCCTCCCAAACGGACAGCACTGAAGCTTTCTTT.

The rearrangement joins TRBV29-1 to TRBJ2-7, with D perhaps matching TRBD1 (6 bases). V was cut by 4 bases and J by 2 bases, with 9 bases left in between. The CDR3 sequence is 12 residues long. The germline CDR1 and CDR2 sequences are SQVTM and ANQGSEA. Here the CDR3 reads CSVVDRTYEQYF. For the CDR3, the DNA is TGCAGCGTTGTGGACAGAACCTACGAGCAGTACTTC.

V usage is TRBV5-1 and J usage is TRBJ1-1, with D perhaps matching TRBD1 (6 bases). Germline CDR1 is SGHRS and CDR2 is YFSETQ. The CDR3 has 15 residues. Trimming took 4 bases from V and 1 from J, leaving 14 bases between them. CDR3 amino acids: CASSEAVQGNTEAFF. Written as DNA, the CDR3 is TGCGCCAGCAGCGAAGCGGTACAGGGGAACACTGAAGCTTTCTTT.

This chain links TRBV11-3 with TRBJ1-1; D unresolved. V lost 3 bases to trimming and J lost 3 bases, with 11 bases between them. This CDR3 region has 14 residues. Germline assignment: CDR1 SGHNT and CDR2 YENEEA. CDR3 bases: TGTGCCAGCAGCTTTAGGATGAGCGACACTGAAGCTTTCTTT. Translating gives CASSFRMSDTEAFF.

The gene calls are TRBV27 and TRBJ1-5; D not resolved. This CDR3 spans 13 amino acids. Trimming left V 5 bases short and J 7 bases short, with 12 bases between. In germline, CDR1 is MNHEY, CDR2 SMNVEV (reference sequence). Written as DNA, the CDR3 is TGTGCCAGCAGTGGAGGGTATTTCCAGCCCCAGCATTTT. Translating gives CASSGGYFQPQHF.

V is TRBV6-5 and J is TRBJ2-7, with TRBD1 matching over 7 bases. V lost 5 bases and J lost 5; bases outside the gene matches: 9. The germline V gene has CDR1 MNHEY and CDR2 SVGAGI. The CDR3 has 14 residues. The CDR3 is CASSRQGSGHEQYF. As DNA, the CDR3 is TGTGCCAGCAGTAGACAGGGCTCTGGGCACGAGCAGTACTTC.